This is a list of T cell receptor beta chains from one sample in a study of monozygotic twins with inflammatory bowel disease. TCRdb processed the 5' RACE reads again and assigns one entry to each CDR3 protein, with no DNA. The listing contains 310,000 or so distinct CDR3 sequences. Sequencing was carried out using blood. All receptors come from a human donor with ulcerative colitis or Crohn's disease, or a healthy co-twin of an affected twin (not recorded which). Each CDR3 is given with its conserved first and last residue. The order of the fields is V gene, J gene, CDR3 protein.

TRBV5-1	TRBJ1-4	CASRRGTGTAVEKLFF
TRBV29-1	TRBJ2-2	CSVVGDTGELFF
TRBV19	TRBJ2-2	CASTPRGQSGPGELFF
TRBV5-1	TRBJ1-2	CASSASDRANYGYTF
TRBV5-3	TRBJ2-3	CASSIVGTSTDTQYF
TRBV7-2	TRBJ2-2	CASSQTWTFNTGELFF
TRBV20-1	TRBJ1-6	CSAPKLGRGTGSPLHF
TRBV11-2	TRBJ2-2	CASSPRRGSSGGNTGELFF
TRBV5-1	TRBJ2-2	CASSLFQGATGELFF
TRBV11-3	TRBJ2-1	CASSLVAGTDEQFF
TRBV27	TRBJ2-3	CASSQISTDTQYF
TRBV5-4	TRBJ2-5	CASSLLRGAEQETQYF